This entry lists 21 T cell receptor beta chains sequenced from one sample in a study of prognosis after radiotherapy for stage I lung cancer. Genomic DNA served as the source from which two-round multiplex PCR generated TCR beta CDR3 amplicons. Specific primers for each TRBV and TRBJ gene were what first-round PCR used. Each CDR3 protein gets one entry after TCRdb re-called the multiplex PCR reads with MiXCR. The sample holds 15,000 to 20,000 distinct CDR3 sequences, less than 35% seen once. The material was PBMCs, obtained before or after stereotactic body radiation therapy (not recorded which). Receptor source: a donor aged 50 or older with non-small cell lung cancer.

This clonotype was counted at least ten times. The chain carries TRBV4-1 and TRBJ2-3; D call uncertain. V lost 0 bases and J lost 0, with 10 bases in between. The CDR3 runs 16 residues. CDR1 and CDR2 (germline): MGHRA, YSYEKL. CDR3 in amino acids: CASSQDRLISTDTQYF. CDR3 DNA sequence: TGCGCCAGCAGCCAAGATCGCCTGATTAGCACAGATACGCAGTATTTT.

This clonotype has at least ten counts. The gene calls are TRBV2 and TRBJ2-2; perhaps TRBD1 as D (5 bases). CDR3 length equals 15 residues. V was cut by 6 bases and J by 3 bases, with 14 bases left in between. Looked up from germline, CDR1 is SNHLY and CDR2 is FYNNEI. CDR3: CASRPIDRDTGELFF. As DNA, the CDR3 is TGTGCCAGCAGGCCGATAGACAGAGACACCGGGGAGCTGTTTTTT.

This clonotype was detected many times. This chain links TRBV28 with TRBJ1-1, with TRBD1 as a possible D gene (6 bases). This CDR3 region has 14 residues. The ends were cut back, 6 bases at V and 4 bases at J, with 15 bases in the middle. Per germline, CDR1 MDHEN and CDR2 SYDVKM. Here the CDR3 reads CASSPAGVRTEAFF. The DNA for the CDR3 is TGTGCCAGCAGCCCCGCAGGGGTCCGCACTGAAGCTTTCTTT.

In regard to this clonotype: The junction shows a germline mismatch at one end, possibly a read error. V gene TRBV5-6 combines with J gene TRBJ1-2, with unresolved D. The germline V gene encodes CDR1 SGHDT and CDR2 YYEEEE. This CDR3 has 18 amino acids. The CDR3 DNA reads as TGTGGCAGCATCTTGGATTGGCCGGGAGAGTTAGCTAACTATGGCTACACCTTC. Translated, it gives CGSILDWPGELANYGYTF.

This clonotype is medium-sized in the sample. The V call is TRBV5-1, the J call TRBJ2-1, with D possibly being TRBD1 (5 bases). The V gene lost 3 bases and the J gene lost 10 bases, with 29 bases spanning the gap. The V gene's germline CDR1 is SGHRS and CDR2 YFSETQ. This CDR3 contains 18 residues. The CDR3 sequence is CASSSPLLTGLQLVEQFF. For the CDR3, the DNA is TGCGCCAGCAGCTCTCCCCTTCTCACAGGTCTTCAGCTTGTGGAGCAGTTCTTC.

A remark on this clonotype: A far larger clone is one nucleotide away, so this likely arose from a read error. V and J are TRBV7-9 and TRBJ2-5, with D perhaps TRBD1 (6 bases). Trimming shortened V by 5 bases and J by 2 bases, and 15 bases separated the two germline ends. The CDR3 sequence is 15 residues long. Germline values: CDR1 SEHNR, CDR2 FQNEAQ (reference sequence). The CDR3 sequence: CASSKLFGQQETQYF. DNA of the CDR3: TGTGCCAGCAGCAAGCTCTTTGGACAGCAAGAGACCCAGTACTTC.

This clonotype was seen repeatedly, ten times or more. The chain carries TRBV18 and TRBJ2-7, with 9 positions matching TRBD1. Losses at the gene ends were 6 bases for V and 7 bases for J; bases not matched to a gene: 10. There are 14 residues in the CDR3. The germline V gene encodes CDR1 KGHSH and CDR2 LQKENI. The CDR3 nucleotides read TGTGCCAGCTCCACCGGGACAGGGCGTCGGGAGCAGTACTTC. Translated, it gives CASSTGTGRREQYF.

This clonotype was counted many times. The CDR3 protein is CASSPLVVAVRDEQFF. DNA of the CDR3: TGTGCCAGCAGCCCCCTCGTGGTAGCGGTCCGGGATGAGCAGTTCTTC. The gene calls are TRBV9 and TRBJ2-1, with a possible D match to TRBD2 (6 bases). The CDR3 is 16 amino acids. Germline V lookup: CDR1 SGDLS, CDR2 YYNGEE. The V end lost 4 bases, the J end lost 8 bases, and 22 bases lay between the germline ends.

This clonotype showed up many times. V is TRBV7-2 and J is TRBJ2-2; D is unclear. From germline, CDR1 is SGHTA and CDR2 FQGNSA. Trimming shortened V by 4 bases and J by 6 bases, and 9 bases separated the two germline ends. This CDR3 is 13 amino acids long. The CDR3 nucleotides are TGTGCCAGCAGCTCGGCGATCTCCGGGGAGCTGTTTTTT. This gives the protein CASSSAISGELFF. Full variable domain (remainder filled in from reference TRBV7-2 and TRBJ2-2): GAGVSQSPSNKVTEKGKDVELRCDPISGHTALYWYRQSLGQGLEFLIYFQGNSAPDKSGLPSDRFSAERTGGSVSTLTIQRTQQEDSAVYLCASSSAISGELFFGEGSRLTVL.

This clonotype was recorded many times. Being one base from a much bigger clone, this may be a read error. The V call is TRBV7-9, the J call TRBJ2-1, with 7 bases aligning to TRBD2. CDR3 length equals 13 residues. The germline V gene has CDR1 SEHNR and CDR2 FQNEAQ (reference sequence). CDR3 region: CASRFTSVSERFF. For the CDR3, the DNA is TGTGCCAGCAGGTTCACTAGCGTCAGTGAGCGGTTCTTC.

This clonotype was observed many times. Mismatch with germline at one junction end may stem from a read error. The chain links TRBV6-1 to TRBJ2-2; D is unclear. This CDR3 spans 16 amino acids. In germline, CDR1 is MNHNS, CDR2 SASEGT. CDR3 sequence: CTSSPDVVSNTGELFF. CDR3 DNA: TGTACCAGCAGCCCTGACGTGGTTTCGAACACCGGGGAGCTGTTTTTT.

This rearrangement joins TRBV28 to TRBJ2-1; D not certain. Trimming stripped 4 bases from V and 0 bases from J, with 16 bases between. The length of the CDR3 is 17 residues. Germline V gene sequence: CDR1 MDHEN, CDR2 SYDVKM. CDR3 sequence: CASSSKRATSSYNEQFF. In DNA, the CDR3 is TGTGCCAGCAGTTCGAAGAGAGCGACGAGCTCCTACAATGAGCAGTTCTTC.

In its sample, this clonotype ranks as large. The CDR3 bases are TGTGCCAGCAGTGTTTCGCCAGACCTTAGCACAGATACGCAGTATTTT. Protein product: CASSVSPDLSTDTQYF. This sequence joins TRBV6-7 and TRBJ2-3, with unresolved D. TRBV6-7 falls under the ORF class, with uncertain function. Trimming removed 5 bases from V and 0 bases from J, with 15 bases in between. The CDR3 contains 16 residues.

The genes are TRBV6-1 and TRBJ2-3; 10 bases align to TRBD1. The CDR3 totals 21 residues. CDR1 is MNHNS and CDR2 is SASEGT in the germline V gene. J gave up 0 bases and V 5 bases, and 20 bases lay outside the gene matches. This CDR3 is CASSRYGGGGQGTSSTDTQYF. The CDR3 DNA reads TGTGCCAGCAGTAGATATGGGGGCGGGGGACAGGGGACCTCAAGCACAGATACGCAGTATTTT.

A note on this clonotype: Just one base apart from a much larger clone, this may be a read error. CDR3 sequence (DNA): TGTGCCAGCAGCATTAGCGGAGGAGGCTACGAGCAGTACTTC. It yields the protein CASSISGGGYEQYF. The chain recombines TRBV7-2 with TRBJ2-7; D may be TRBD2 (6 bases). CDR1 and CDR2 (germline): SGHTA, FQGNSA. V was shortened by 5 bases and J by 3 bases, with 14 bases between the two germline ends. The CDR3 spans 14 residues.

This clonotype was counted ten times or more. The V call is TRBV6-1, the J call TRBJ1-6; D might be TRBD1 (6 bases). The germline CDR1 and CDR2 sequences are MNHNS and SASEGT. The ends were cut back, 6 bases at V and 0 bases at J, with 6 bases in the middle. The length of the CDR3 is 14 residues. The CDR3 DNA follows: TGTGCCAGCAGGGGGGCCTCCTATAATTCACCCCTCCACTTT. It yields the protein CASRGASYNSPLHF.

Concerning this clonotype: This likely reflects a read error, since a far larger clone is one base away. The CDR3: CASSSSGEGYGYTF. The CDR3 DNA reads TGTGCCAGCAGTTCATCAGGGGAGGGCTATGGCTACACCTTC. The chain recombines TRBV6-9 with TRBJ1-2; tentatively, D is TRBD1 (6 bases). The CDR3 length is 14 residues. V was shortened by 4 bases and J by 4 bases, with 13 bases between the two germline ends. The germline CDR1 and CDR2 sequences are MNHGY and SVAAGI.

This clonotype is labeled as medium-sized. The V gene is TRBV24-1, the J gene TRBJ2-1; 7 bases agree with TRBD2. CDR1 is KGHDR and CDR2 is SFDVKD in the germline V gene. There are 17 residues in the CDR3. J gave up 0 bases and V 6 bases, and 10 bases lay outside the gene matches. In DNA form, the CDR3 reads TGTGCCACCAGTTCCGCCGGGAGGCACGGCTCCTACAATGAGCAGTTCTTC. Its protein is CATSSAGRHGSYNEQFF.

There are many counts of this clonotype. The J gene is TRBJ2-5, the V gene TRBV20-1; the D is unclear. V lost 0 bases and J 5 bases, leaving 7 bases between the germline ends. The germline CDR1 and CDR2 sequences are DFQATT and SNEGSKA (reference sequence). The CDR3 consists of 12 residues. CDR3 DNA: TGCAGTGCTAGAGATATTGGGGAGACCCAGTACTTC. It encodes CSARDIGETQYF.

This clonotype was seen repeatedly, ten times or more. This chain connects TRBV5-1 to TRBJ2-3; maybe TRBD1 (6 bases). In germline, CDR1 is SGHRS, CDR2 YFSETQ. V shed 0 bases and J shed 4 bases, with 15 bases lying between them. The CDR3 has 16 amino acids. This CDR3 reads CASSLGTGSVADTQYF. The DNA of the CDR3 is TGCGCCAGCAGCTTGGGAACAGGGTCGGTGGCAGATACGCAGTATTTT.

In regard to this clonotype: This may stem from a read error, because a much larger clone lies one nucleotide away. The gene calls are TRBV3-1 and TRBJ2-7; TRBD1 is a possible D gene (6 bases). In germline, CDR1 is LGHDT, CDR2 YNNKEL (reference sequence). This CDR3 is 15 amino acids long. Trimming took 3 bases from V and 2 from J, leaving 14 bases between them. The CDR3 here is CASSHAWGPAYEQYF. The CDR3 region has the DNA TGTGCCAGCAGCCACGCCTGGGGGCCCGCCTACGAGCAGTACTTC.